A selection of T cell receptor beta chains follows, all from one sample in a study of blood T cells in healthy people across ages. TCRdb processed the 5' RACE reads anew with MiXCR; each CDR3 protein has one entry. Among around 1,700,000 distinct CDR3 sequences listed, 28% were seen once. Source material: blood. These receptors originate from a woman in her 30s in good health. CDR3s include the opening cysteine and the closing phenylalanine or tryptophan. A D gene is named only where the DNA matches it firmly. Not all rows give a size; the values are once, few, many and, for expanded clones, a class.

TRBV6-1	TRBJ2-5	TRBD2	few	TGTGCCAGCAGGATAGGGACTAGCGGGGGCCCCCAAGAGACCCAGTACTTC	CASRIGTSGGPQETQYF
TRBV28	TRBJ2-5	TRBD1	.	TGTGCCAGCAGAACAGGGGGCAGGGCAGGCCAGTACTTC	CASRTGGRAGQYF
TRBV5-1	TRBJ1-2	TRBD1	many	TGCGCCAGCAGCCTATCGGGACAGGGAGGCTATGGCTACACCTTC	CASSLSGQGGYGYTF
TRBV5-1	TRBJ2-7	TRBD2	few	TGCGCCAGCAGCCTGGGGGGGAAGCCTGATGTCTCCTCCTCCTACGAGCAGTACTTC	CASSLGGKPDVSSSYEQYF
TRBV6-4	TRBJ2-5	TRBD2	.	TGTGCCAGCAGTGCACTAGCGGGAGAAAGGAATGAGCAGTACTTC	CASSALAGERNEQYF
TRBV12-3/TRBV12-4	TRBJ2-6	.	many	TGTGCCAGCAGTCCTCAGGCCGGGGCCAACGTCCTGACTTTC	CASSPQAGANVLTF
TRBV4-3	TRBJ1-6	.	few	TGCGCCAGCAGCCAAGTCCCGGGGAACTCACCCCTCCACTTT	CASSQVPGNSPLHF
TRBV7-2	TRBJ2-3	TRBD2	few	TGTGCCAGCAGCCGTGGGACTAGCGGCGCCCGTAGCACAGATACGCGGTATTTT	CASSRGTSGARSTDTRYF
TRBV7-2	TRBJ2-7	.	.	TGTGCCAGCAGCTTGTATAGTTACAGCCTAAACGAGCAGTACTTC	CASSLYSYSLNEQYF
TRBV7-9	TRBJ1-1	.	.	TGTGCCAGCAGCTTAGGAGGGATCACCGGGGGGACTGAAGCTTTCTTT	CASSLGGITGGTEAFF
TRBV5-1	TRBJ2-7	.	.	TGCGCCAGCAGCGGAACCGGGTGGAACGAGCAGTACTTC	CASSGTGWNEQYF
TRBV5-1	TRBJ2-6	TRBD1	.	TGCGCCAGCAGCTTGCCGGGACAGGGCGTTCGTGGGGCCAACGTCCTGACTTTC	CASSLPGQGVRGANVLTF
TRBV20-1	TRBJ2-7	.	few	TGCAGTGCCAGTGGGGACTCGGCGTATAGCTCCTACGAGCAGTACTTC	CSASGDSAYSSYEQYF
TRBV4-1	TRBJ1-2	.	many	TGCGCCAGCAGCCAACTCCGCCGAGGGTTCGAAGGCTACACCTTC	CASSQLRRGFEGYTF
TRBV15	TRBJ2-1	TRBD1	many	TGTGCCACCAGCAGTGCAGGGGGCGCAGATGAGCAGTTCTTC	CATSSAGGADEQFF
TRBV12-3/TRBV12-4	TRBJ2-1	TRBD2	many	TGTGCCAGCAGCAACCTAGCGGGAAATAAGTTCTTC	CASSNLAGNKFF
TRBV13	TRBJ2-3	TRBD2	few	TGTGCCAGCAGCTTGGGACTAGCGGGGGAAAAGCAGTATTTT	CASSLGLAGEKQYF
TRBV10-3	TRBJ1-6	.	.	TGTGCCATCAGTGGTTCGGAGAGGAATTCACCCCTCCACTTT	CAISGSERNSPLHF
TRBV20-1	TRBJ2-2	.	few	TGCAGTGCTAGAGATTCGGGGGAGCTGTTTTTT	CSARDSGELFF
TRBV20-1	TRBJ2-7	.	.	TGCAGTGCTAGAGATCGCCCCTCCGCCAACTACAATGAGCAGTACTTC	CSARDRPSANYNEQYF
TRBV19	TRBJ2-3	.	once	TGTGCCAGTAATGGGGGAAACAAAGATACGCAGTATTTT	CASNGGNKDTQYF
TRBV18	TRBJ2-1	.	few	TGTGCCAGCTCACCCCAGGTCGATGAGCAGTTCTTC	CASSPQVDEQFF
TRBV3-1	TRBJ1-2	.	few	TGTGCCAGCAGCCAAGAGGCAGGCGCGGACTATGGCTACACCTTC	CASSQEAGADYGYTF
TRBV12-3/TRBV12-4	TRBJ2-7	.	many	TGTGCCAGCAGTTGGGGGGAGAGGAGCTCCTACGAGCAGTACTTC	CASSWGERSSYEQYF
TRBV2	TRBJ2-1	TRBD2	few	TGTGCCAGCATTGTAGCGGGACGGAGGAGTGAGCAGTTCTTC	CASIVAGRRSEQFF
TRBV28	TRBJ2-5	.	.	TGTGCCAGCAGTTTGGACAACCGAGAGACCCAGTACTTC	CASSLDNRETQYF
TRBV6-2/TRBV6-3	TRBJ1-1	.	.	TGTGCCAGCAGTTTTAAAGGGGGGATGAACACTGAAGCTTTCTTT	CASSFKGGMNTEAFF
TRBV7-2	TRBJ1-2	.	few	TGTGCCAGCAGCTTAGAGGGGGGGAGATCGGATGGCTACACCTTC	CASSLEGGRSDGYTF
TRBV2	TRBJ2-1	.	many	TGTGCCAGCAGTGAAGCTCGAGGGGGGGGCGTAGCGAATGAGCAGTTCTTC	CASSEARGGGVANEQFF
TRBV2	TRBJ2-3	TRBD1	.	TGTGCCAGCAGTTCTGGACAGGGGGCCCTTACAGATACGCAGTATTTT	CASSSGQGALTDTQYF
TRBV28	TRBJ2-6	TRBD1	few	TGTGCCAGCAGTTTGTGGGGACAGGGGGCCTCTGGGGCCAACGTCCTGACTTTC	CASSLWGQGASGANVLTF
TRBV11-2	TRBJ1-2	.	few	TGTGCCAGCAGCTTCAGGCGGCAGACTTATGGCTACACCTTC	CASSFRRQTYGYTF
TRBV7-2	TRBJ2-5	.	.	TGTGCCAGCATGCGGGTGCTGGAGACCCAGTACTTC	CASMRVLETQYF
TRBV30	TRBJ2-7	TRBD2	few	TGTGCCTGGATACCTAGCGGGGGGATCTCCTACGAGCAGTACTTC	CAWIPSGGISYEQYF
TRBV9	TRBJ1-6	.	.	TGTGCCAGCAGCTCATCAGGACGCGCGAATCAGCCCCTCCACTTT	CASSSSGRANQPLHF
TRBV18	TRBJ2-4	.	many	TGTGCCAGCTCATCACAGAAGGGGACATCCAAAAACATTCAGTACTTC	CASSSQKGTSKNIQYF
TRBV7-9	TRBJ2-7	.	.	TGTGCCAGCACAAAACCGGGGAGTAGAACCTACAATGAGCAGTACTTC	CASTKPGSRTYNEQYF
TRBV7-9	TRBJ2-3	TRBD1	few	TGTGCCGGCAGCAACCAAGGGGGCGCGGGCACAGATACGCAGTATTTT	CAGSNQGGAGTDTQYF
TRBV7-2	TRBJ2-1	TRBD2	.	TGTGCCAGCAGCTTAAGCGGACTAGCGGGAGATTACAATGAGCAGTTCTTC	CASSLSGLAGDYNEQFF
TRBV7-2	TRBJ2-7	.	.	TGTGCCAGCAGCTTACGGGGGCCTGCCTACGAGCAGTACTTC	CASSLRGPAYEQYF
TRBV20-1	TRBJ2-3	TRBD2	many	TGCAGTGCCCCCTTTAGCGGGGCTAGCACAGATACGCAGTATTTT	CSAPFSGASTDTQYF
TRBV5-1	TRBJ2-6	.	few	TGCGCCAGCAGCGGAGGAAGAAGTGGGGCCAACGTCCTGACTTTC	CASSGGRSGANVLTF
TRBV12-3/TRBV12-4	TRBJ1-2	.	.	TGTGCCAGCAGTTTAAGGCACGATGGCTACACCTTC	CASSLRHDGYTF
TRBV20-1	TRBJ2-7	.	many	TGCAGTGCTAGAGATGAGTTTGGCTTGGACGAGCAGTACTTC	CSARDEFGLDEQYF
TRBV6-2/TRBV6-3	TRBJ1-1	TRBD1	.	TGTGCCAGCAGCACAAACAGGGGGCGGAACACTGAAGCTTTCTTT	CASSTNRGRNTEAFF
TRBV7-6	TRBJ2-1	TRBD2	many	TGTGCCAGCAGCTTATCCACTAGCGGGAGTAGGGAGCAGTTCTTC	CASSLSTSGSREQFF
TRBV20-1	TRBJ2-7	TRBD1	.	TGCAGTGCTAAGGACAGGGGATGGTACGAGCAGTACTTC	CSAKDRGWYEQYF
TRBV12-3/TRBV12-4	TRBJ2-1	.	few	TGTGCCAGCAGTTTAGGGGTAGTGGGCGATGAGCAGTTCTTC	CASSLGVVGDEQFF
TRBV7-2	TRBJ2-6	.	many	TGTGCCAGCAGCGCACGAACAGGGAGCTCTGGGGCCAACGTCCTGACTTTC	CASSARTGSSGANVLTF
TRBV5-1	TRBJ2-1	.	.	TGCGCCAGCAGCTGGGACCCGACGAACTCCTACAATGAGCAGTTCTTC	CASSWDPTNSYNEQFF